This TCR beta chain was documented in a study of regulatory T cells in long-lasting Graves disease. Assembly of TCR beta libraries relied on iRepertoire HTBI primers together with Arm-PCR of CDR3 regions. TCRdb reanalysed the multiplex PCR reads using MiXCR and keeps one entry per CDR3 protein. The data show roughly 320,000 distinct CDR3 sequences, over 15% seen once. General study results and limits: With persistent disease, TRBV28, TRBJ1-2 and TRBJ2-5 were the favored segments.

The CDR3 loop spans 13 amino acids. The germline V gene has CDR1 MDHEN and CDR2 SYDVKM. Trimming shortened V by 7 bases and J by 1 base, and 10 bases separated the two germline ends. As for time point: newly diagnosed GD, antithyroid drugs for less than 3 months. The TCR library was made from RNA that had been extracted from PBMCs in TRIzol. Comments on this clonotype: Antigen unknown.

This same sample was also part of a study on T cells in Graves' hyperthyroidism and ophthalmopathy. From that paper: The HTBI set primed first-round TCR CDR3 RT-PCR.

The chain joins TRBV28 to TRBJ1-1, with D unresolved. The sample here was peripheral blood mononuclear cells (PBMCs), taken at new diagnosis, from a patient treated with antithyroid drugs. The sequence came from a man aged 35 to 55 with Graves disease. This CDR3 reads CASNFDPNTEAFF. The CDR3 DNA is TGTGCCAGCAACTTTGACCCGAACACTGAAGCTTTCTTT.